A single sample is the source of the 17 T cell receptor beta chains below, sequenced in a study of T cells in Graves' hyperthyroidism and ophthalmopathy. Amplified regions were TCR beta CDR3 sequences from RNA transcripts. HTBI primers were used for first-round RT-PCR of the TCR CDR3. TCRdb re-called the multiplex PCR reads through MiXCR, storing one row per CDR3 protein. The sample contains some 270,000 distinct CDR3 sequences, roughly 15% of which appear only once. The sample consisted of blood. The receptors derive from a woman aged 40 to 50 with Graves' hyperthyroidism.

This chain uses TRBV28 with TRBJ1-1, with D hard to call. Germline loops: CDR1 MDHEN, CDR2 SYDVKM. This CDR3 region has 11 residues. The germline V and J ends were trimmed by 10 bases and 1 base, with 7 bases remaining between them. The CDR3 spells CATGKNTEAFF. CDR3 nucleotides: TGTGCCACCGGTAAGAACACTGAAGCTTTCTTT.

The chain links TRBV11-3 to TRBJ2-3; D unclear. The germline gives CDR1 SGHNT, CDR2 YENEEA. This CDR3 has 15 residues. V lost 4 bases and J 0 bases, leaving 11 bases between the germline ends. The CDR3 here is CASSYWPTSTDTQYF. The CDR3 nucleotides are TGTGCCAGCAGCTATTGGCCGACTAGCACAGATACGCAGTATTTT.

In its sample, this clonotype was seen many times. The V call is TRBV12-3 or TRBV12-4, the J call TRBJ2-5; maybe TRBD2 (5 bases). The CDR3 totals 15 residues. The V end was cut by 6 bases, the J end by 3 bases, with 17 bases between. The CDR3 region has the DNA TGTGCCAGCAGCTTTTCCGGGATCCCGAAAGAGACCCAGTACTTC. Translated, it gives CASSFSGIPKETQYF.

This clonotype was seen ten or more times. The chain has TRBV7-2 and TRBJ2-7; tentative D call: TRBD1 (5 bases). V dropped 3 bases and J dropped 2 bases, with 11 bases sitting between them. This CDR3 spans 14 amino acids. Per the germline V gene, CDR1 is SGHTA and CDR2 is FQGNSA. The DNA of the CDR3 is TGTGCCAGCAGCTTCCGGACACAAACCTACGAGCAGTACTTC. Its translation is CASSFRTQTYEQYF.

This clonotype was counted ten times or more. V gene TRBV7-8 combines with J gene TRBJ2-5, with no clear D. Germline V gene sequence: CDR1 SGHVS, CDR2 FQNEAQ. V lost 2 bases and J 5 bases, leaving 18 bases between the germline ends. CDR3 length equals 16 residues. CDR3: CASSLPTTSSRETQYF. The CDR3 DNA is TGTGCCAGCAGCTTACCGACGACTTCTTCTAGGGAGACCCAGTACTTC.

Only a few counts were recorded for this clonotype. The chain combines TRBV20-1 with TRBJ1-2; D unresolved. V was shortened by 6 bases and J by 2 bases, with 10 bases between the two germline ends. Germline lookup yields CDR1 DFQATT and CDR2 SNEGSKA (reference sequence). The CDR3 contains 12 residues. The CDR3 protein is CSAGRLNYGYTF. The CDR3 DNA follows: TGCAGTGCCGGACGTCTCAACTATGGCTACACCTTC.

In its sample, this clonotype was seen many times. The chain couples TRBV19 to TRBJ1-2, with TRBD1 as a possible D gene (5 bases). Germline lookup yields CDR1 LNHDA and CDR2 SQIVND (reference sequence). V shed 8 bases and J shed 8 bases, with 18 bases lying between them. This CDR3 region has 13 residues. DNA of the CDR3: TGTGCCAGTTCGTTAGGGGTCTTGGACGGCTACACCTTC. It specifies CASSLGVLDGYTF.

This clonotype was picked up many times. The V gene is TRBV10-2, the J gene TRBJ2-3; D might be TRBD2 (6 bases). The CDR3 is made up of 20 amino acids. Trimming cost V 0 bases and J 2 bases, with 24 bases left between them. CDR1 is WSHSY, CDR2 SAAADI, per germline. The CDR3, as DNA: TGCGCCAGCAGTGAGTCCGTGGGTTGGGAATTCCGGAGGGACACAGATACGCAGTATTTT. Translated: CASSESVGWEFRRDTDTQYF.

This clonotype was recorded many times. CDR3 sequence (DNA): TGTGCCAGCAGTTTAGCCAGGGCCGGCACCCAGCCCCAGCATTTT. Translated, it gives CASSLARAGTQPQHF. The gene calls are TRBV12-3 or TRBV12-4 and TRBJ1-5, with TRBD1 as a possible D gene (5 bases). The CDR3 length is 15 residues. V was shortened by 0 bases and J by 7 bases, with 13 bases between the two germline ends.

This clonotype was recorded a few times. The chain uses TRBV20-1 and TRBJ2-1, with 10 bases lining up with TRBD2. In germline, CDR1 is DFQATT, CDR2 SNEGSKA (reference sequence). This CDR3 spans 15 amino acids. Germline trimming cut 3 bases from V and 8 bases from J; bases unmatched to any gene: 10. The CDR3 reads CSASPASGSGDEQFF. The DNA for the CDR3 is TGCAGTGCTAGTCCTGCTAGCGGGAGTGGGGATGAGCAGTTCTTC.

This clonotype was found many times. An end of the junction differs from the germline gene, which may be a read error. The rearrangement links TRBV2 to TRBJ2-3, with D unclear. The CDR3 consists of 14 residues. CDR1 and CDR2 (germline): SNHLY, FYNNEI. The CDR3 sequence is CASGELRNTDTQYF. DNA for the CDR3: TGTGCCAGCGGTGAACTCCGGAACACAGATACGCAGTATTTT.

This clonotype has only one observation. Since a much larger clone is just one base distant, this may be a read error. The rearrangement uses TRBV18 and TRBJ2-7; a possible D gene is TRBD2 (6 bases). The CDR3 totals 13 residues. CDR1 is KGHSH, CDR2 LQKENI, per germline. CDR3 sequence: CAGSPGEAYEQYF. CDR3 DNA: TGTGCCGGCTCACCGGGAGAGGCCTACGAGCAGTACTTC.

This clonotype appeared many times. V gene TRBV3-1 combines with J gene TRBJ1-1; D remains ambiguous. Deletions cut 1 base from V and 9 bases from J, with 9 bases between. The CDR3 consists of 12 residues. Looked up from germline, CDR1 is LGHDT and CDR2 is YNNKEL (reference sequence). The CDR3 spells CASSQGVRKAFF. In DNA form, the CDR3 reads TGTGCCAGCAGCCAAGGCGTCAGAAAAGCTTTCTTT.

This clonotype showed up many times. The chain couples TRBV25-1 to TRBJ1-1, with D possibly matching TRBD1 (5 bases). The CDR3 is 13 amino acids. The germline V gene encodes CDR1 MGHDK and CDR2 SYGVNS. Deletions cut 5 bases from V and 3 bases from J, with 10 bases between. In nucleotides, the CDR3 is TGTGCCAGCAGTCGATCAGGGTACACTGAAGCTTTCTTT. This codes for CASSRSGYTEAFF. Full variable domain (missing parts from reference TRBV25-1 and TRBJ1-1): EADIYQTPRYLVIGTGKKITLECSQTMGHDKMYWYQQDPGMELHLIHYSYGVNSTEKGDLSSESTVSRIRTEHFPLTLESARPSHTSQYLCASSRSGYTEAFFGQGTRLTVV.

This clonotype was detected many times. V and J are TRBV20-1 and TRBJ2-5; 7 positions match TRBD1. Trimming cost V 2 bases and J 2 bases; bases outside gene matches: 5. CDR1 and CDR2 (germline): DFQATT, SNEGSKA (reference sequence). CDR3 size: 14 residues. This CDR3 reads CSARHGTAQETQYF. As DNA, the CDR3 is TGCAGTGCTAGACACGGGACAGCACAAGAGACCCAGTACTTC.

Ten or more counts support this clonotype. J is TRBJ2-5 and V is TRBV11-2, with D possibly being TRBD2 (6 bases). The CDR3 is 15 amino acids. V was clipped by 3 bases and J by 1 base, with 12 bases between them. The germline CDR1 and CDR2 sequences are SGHAT and FQNNGV. CDR3 in amino acids: CASSFSGGVQETQYF. CDR3 nucleotides: TGTGCCAGCAGCTTTAGCGGAGGCGTCCAAGAGACCCAGTACTTC.

This clonotype occurred a few times. The chain carries TRBV29-1 and TRBJ2-5; 8 bases are a match to TRBD1. The CDR3 sequence is 13 residues long. Per the germline V gene, CDR1 is SQVTM and CDR2 is ANQGSEA. The J segment lost 2 bases and the V segment lost 5 bases, leaving 4 bases of the junction unmatched. The CDR3: CSVSTGGQETQYF. The DNA of the CDR3 is TGCAGCGTTTCCACAGGGGGACAAGAGACCCAGTACTTC. The full variable domain, with the rest looked up from reference TRBV29-1 and TRBJ2-5, is SAVISQKPSRDICQRGTSLTIQCQVDSQVTMMFWYRQQPGQSLTLIATANQGSEATYESGFVIDKFPISRPNLTFSTLTVSNMSPEDSSIYLCSVSTGGQETQYFGPGTRLLVL.